These T cell receptor beta chains were read from a single sample in a study of blood T cell repertoires in COVID-19. Repertoires were generated with immunoSEQ multiplex PCR, while TCRdb's copy carries only in-frame clones and drops some. The sample holds hundreds of thousands of clones, around nine tenths seen once. The sample taken for sequencing was peripheral blood. Receptors originate from a man between 65 and 85 years old with acute or convalescent COVID-19. CDR3s include the opening cysteine and the closing phenylalanine or tryptophan. Each record gives: V gene, J gene, clone size, CDR3 protein. Clone size, where shown, is once, few, many, or a class for clones that have expanded.

>TRBV6-5|TRBJ2-1|NA
CASRLTINEQFF
>TRBV7-4|TRBJ2-5|NA
CASSLLAGLKETQYF
>TRBV11-2|TRBJ2-7|NA
CASSLQLAGVGEQYF
>TRBV5-1|TRBJ2-2|NA
CASSPAGNTGELFF
>TRBV6-2/TRBV6-3|TRBJ1-5|NA
CASSRSGQGYQPQHF
>TRBV7-9|TRBJ2-5|once
CASSPQAIKTQYF
>TRBV6-5|TRBJ2-1|once
CASSYERSSYNEQFF
>TRBV5-1|TRBJ1-4|NA
CASSLDRASATNEKLFF
>TRBV2|TRBJ2-7|NA
CASSSSGGSTYEQYF
>TRBV4-3|TRBJ2-5|NA
CASSRTVGETQYF
>TRBV19|TRBJ2-1|NA
CASSPSSASSYNEQFF
>TRBV12-3/TRBV12-4|TRBJ1-2|NA
CASIPWRGGGYTF
>TRBV20-1|TRBJ2-7|once
CSASRPQGAYEQYF
>TRBV7-2|TRBJ1-2|NA
CASSLEPAGNYGYTF
>TRBV4-2|TRBJ1-4|NA
CASSQGGTGDEKLFF
>TRBV30|TRBJ1-6|once
CAWKREGWSPLHF
>TRBV5-1|TRBJ2-7|NA
CASSQGGYEQYF
>TRBV12-3/TRBV12-4|TRBJ1-1|few
CASRVSGATEAFF
>TRBV2|TRBJ1-3|NA
CASSGGTGSGNTIYF
>TRBV28|TRBJ2-2|NA
CASSLFRASGNTGELFF
>TRBV6-1|TRBJ1-2|NA
CASSETGLYGYTF
>TRBV6-1|TRBJ1-3|NA
CASSAGQGTSGNTIYF
>TRBV7-9|TRBJ2-3|NA
CASSLTRGQADTQYF
>TRBV10-3|TRBJ2-1|NA
CAISAGLAGGPAGYNEQFF
>TRBV15|TRBJ1-2|NA
CATSRDRGGGYTF
>TRBV2|TRBJ2-5|NA
CASLFAGGDETQYF
>TRBV7-2|TRBJ1-1|NA
CASSLDYGRANTEAFF
>TRBV7-9|TRBJ1-4|NA
CASSLSNSATNEKLFF
>TRBV28|TRBJ1-2|NA
CASSRVNYGYTF
>TRBV4-1|TRBJ2-1|NA
CASSQDSGNTYNEQFF
>TRBV5-8|TRBJ1-5|NA
CASSLRQGNQPQHF
>TRBV19|TRBJ1-1|NA
CASSRTGLNTEAFF
>TRBV6-2/TRBV6-3|TRBJ2-7|NA
CASSNQGGEQYF
>TRBV5-6|TRBJ1-1|NA
CASSLEQVAFF
>TRBV7-2|TRBJ2-7|NA
CASRFGGPSEQYF
>TRBV18|TRBJ1-5|NA
CASSLRQGRGNQPQHF
>TRBV6-1|TRBJ2-5|NA
CASSEKSYRVKTQYF
>TRBV7-9|TRBJ2-1|NA
CASSSYRVAEQFF
>TRBV10-3|TRBJ2-7|few
CAISGTGTGESTYEQYF
>TRBV7-2|TRBJ1-3|many
CASSLASVTGNTIYF
>TRBV27|TRBJ2-1|NA
CASSLSSLAGGGNEQFF
>TRBV5-1|TRBJ1-6|NA
CASSRGNYNSPLHF
>TRBV28|TRBJ2-7|NA
CASSLGQALSYEQYF
>TRBV27|TRBJ1-3|NA
CASTGQGHIGNTIYF
>TRBV7-2|TRBJ2-7|NA
CASSLVTGSYEQYF
>TRBV21-1|TRBJ1-1|NA
CASLMLRAFF
>TRBV7-2|TRBJ2-2|NA
CASSLSRETGELFF
>TRBV20-1|TRBJ2-7|NA
CSASMTGDEQYF